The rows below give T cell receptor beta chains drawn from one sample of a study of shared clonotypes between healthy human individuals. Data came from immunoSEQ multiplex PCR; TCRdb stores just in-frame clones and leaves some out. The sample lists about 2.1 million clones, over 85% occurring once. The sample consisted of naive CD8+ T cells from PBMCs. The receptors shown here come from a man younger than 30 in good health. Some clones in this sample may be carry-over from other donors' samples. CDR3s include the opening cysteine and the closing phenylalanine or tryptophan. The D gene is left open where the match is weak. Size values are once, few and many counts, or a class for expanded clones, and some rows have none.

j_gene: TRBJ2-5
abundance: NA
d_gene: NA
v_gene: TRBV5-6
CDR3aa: CASSPDAGTEYQETQYF
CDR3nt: TGTGCCAGCAGCCCGGACGCGGGGACAGAGTACCAAGAGACCCAGTACTTC

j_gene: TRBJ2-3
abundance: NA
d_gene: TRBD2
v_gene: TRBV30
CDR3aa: CAWSADLAVTDTQYF
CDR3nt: TGTGCCTGGAGTGCCGATCTAGCGGTCACAGATACGCAGTATTTT

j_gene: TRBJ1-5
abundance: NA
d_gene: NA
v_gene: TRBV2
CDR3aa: CASSHFGDAYNQPQHF
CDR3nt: TGTGCCAGCAGCCATTTTGGGGACGCATACAATCAGCCCCAGCATTTT

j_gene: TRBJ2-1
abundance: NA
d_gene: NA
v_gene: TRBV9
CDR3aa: CASSVRGDREQFF
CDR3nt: TGTGCCAGCAGCGTTAGAGGGGACCGCGAGCAGTTCTTC

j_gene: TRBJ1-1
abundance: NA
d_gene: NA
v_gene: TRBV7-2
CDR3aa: CASSLEGWEAFF
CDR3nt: TGTGCCAGCAGCTTAGAGGGGTGGGAGGCTTTCTTT

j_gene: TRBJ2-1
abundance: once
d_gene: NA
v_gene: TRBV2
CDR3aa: CASSEGQYNEQFF
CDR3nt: TGTGCCAGCAGTGAAGGGCAGTACAATGAGCAGTTCTTC

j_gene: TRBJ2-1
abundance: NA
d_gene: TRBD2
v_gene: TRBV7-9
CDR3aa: CASSLEGDRASGIFYEQFF
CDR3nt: TGTGCCAGCAGCTTAGAGGGGGATCGAGCTAGCGGGATATTCTATGAGCAGTTCTTC

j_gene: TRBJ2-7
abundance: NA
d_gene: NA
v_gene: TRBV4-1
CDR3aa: CASSPRGGHYEQYF
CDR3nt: TGCGCCAGCAGCCCTCGAGGAGGGCACTACGAGCAGTACTTC

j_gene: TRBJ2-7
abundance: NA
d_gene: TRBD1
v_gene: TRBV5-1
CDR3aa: CASSDRDNYEQYF
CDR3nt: TGCGCCAGCAGCGACAGGGACAACTACGAGCAGTACTTC

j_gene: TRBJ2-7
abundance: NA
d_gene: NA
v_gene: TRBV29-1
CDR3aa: CSVGLGHYEQYF
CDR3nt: TGCAGCGTTGGCCTAGGCCACTACGAGCAGTACTTC

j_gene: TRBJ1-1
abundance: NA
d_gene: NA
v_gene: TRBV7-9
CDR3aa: CASSFQGRDTEAFF
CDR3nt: TGTGCCAGCAGCTTTCAGGGTAGGGACACTGAAGCTTTCTTT

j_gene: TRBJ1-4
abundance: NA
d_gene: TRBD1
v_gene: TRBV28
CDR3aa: CASSSPGQGTEYPNEKLFF
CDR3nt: TGTGCCAGCAGTTCCCCGGGACAGGGAACAGAATACCCTAATGAAAAACTGTTTTTT

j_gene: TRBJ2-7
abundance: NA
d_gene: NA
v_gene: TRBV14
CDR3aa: CASSHGRSRGSYEQYF
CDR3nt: TGTGCCAGCAGCCACGGACGCTCCCGCGGCTCCTACGAGCAGTACTTC

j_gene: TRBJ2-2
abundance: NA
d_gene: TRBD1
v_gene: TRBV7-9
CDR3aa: CASSRSNRGGTGELFF
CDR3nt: TGTGCCAGCAGCCGATCTAACAGGGGTGGCACCGGGGAGCTGTTTTTT

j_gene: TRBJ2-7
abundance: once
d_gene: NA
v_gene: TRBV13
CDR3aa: CASSLSGRDILLGEQYF
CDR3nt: TGTGCCAGCAGCTTATCCGGTCGGGACATCCTTCTCGGGGAGCAGTACTTC

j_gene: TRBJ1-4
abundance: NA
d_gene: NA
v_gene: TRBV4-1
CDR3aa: CASSRILNEKLFF
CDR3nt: TGCGCCAGCAGCCGGATCCTAAATGAAAAACTGTTTTTT